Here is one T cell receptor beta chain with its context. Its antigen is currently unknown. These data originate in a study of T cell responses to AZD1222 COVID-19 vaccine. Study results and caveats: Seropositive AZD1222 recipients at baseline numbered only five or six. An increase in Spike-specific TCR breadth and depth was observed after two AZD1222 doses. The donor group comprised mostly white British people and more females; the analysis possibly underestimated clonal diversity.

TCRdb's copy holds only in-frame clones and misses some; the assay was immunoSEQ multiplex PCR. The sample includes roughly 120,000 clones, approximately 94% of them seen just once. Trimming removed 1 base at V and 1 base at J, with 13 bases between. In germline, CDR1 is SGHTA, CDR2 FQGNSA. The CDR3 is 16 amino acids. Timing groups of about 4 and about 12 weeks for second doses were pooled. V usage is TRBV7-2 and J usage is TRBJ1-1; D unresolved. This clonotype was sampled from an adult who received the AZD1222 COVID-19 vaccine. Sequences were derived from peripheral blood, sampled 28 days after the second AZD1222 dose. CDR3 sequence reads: CASSLGASLRNTEAFF. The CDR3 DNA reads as TGTGCCAGCAGCTTAGGAGCTAGTTTGAGGAACACTGAAGCTTTCTTT.